This T cell receptor beta chain came from a study of CD8 T cells in ankylosing spondylitis. Findings of the study overall: The clones that were linked to disease were reported to be significantly enriched in matched synovial fluid samples from ankylosing spondylitis patients. The study identified a TCR beta motif of under ten highly homologous variants that appeared characteristic of ankylosing spondylitis blood.

One entry per CDR3 protein, called by TCRdb with MiXCR from the 5' RACE reads. The sample yields about 750,000 distinct CDR3 sequences, roughly 20% seen once. For this clonotype: As yet, its antigen is unknown.

The CDR3 has 14 amino acids. Germline V lookup: CDR1 KGHSH, CDR2 LQKENI. With V trimmed by 3 bases and J by 8 bases, 7 bases remained unmatched. This chain connects TRBV18 to TRBJ1-2; 9 nucleotides line up with TRBD1. This receptor was obtained from a male donor with ankylosing spondylitis. The sample consisted of blood, either unsorted or a sorted T cell fraction (not recorded which). CDR3 protein: CASSPMGTGYGYTF. Written as DNA, the CDR3 is TGTGCCAGCTCACCGATGGGGACAGGGTACGGCTACACCTTC.